This T cell receptor (beta chain) was found in a study of shared clonotypes between healthy human individuals. The assay was run at deep level. Measured with immunoSEQ multiplex PCR; TCRdb has only the in-frame clones, and not every one. The sample yields under 600,000 clones, around 80% seen once. This CDR3 has 12 amino acids. V shed 5 bases and J shed 5 bases, with 9 bases lying between them. Germline V gives CDR1 MNHNY, CDR2 SVGAGI (reference sequence). With regard to this clone: Other nucleotide sequences from this sample produce the same CDR3.

Participating donors were healthy, HIV-negative adults free of recent acute infections or vaccinations. Among the donors, all were Caucasian adults who lived in Nashville, Tennessee. Sequencing was performed on PBMCs. The chain links TRBV6-6 to TRBJ2-5; D unclear. This sequence originates from a woman aged 40 to 49 in good health. Some clones in this sample may be carry-over from other donors' samples. CDR3 protein: CASSQVGETQYF. DNA of the CDR3: TGTGCCAGCAGTCAAGTGGGGGAGACCCAGTACTTC.